These T cell receptor beta chains were read from a single sample in a study of T cells in Graves' hyperthyroidism and ophthalmopathy. TCRdb independently ran MiXCR on the multiplex PCR reads; one entry per CDR3 protein. Of around 530,000 distinct CDR3 sequences in the sample, approximately 17% were seen once. The sample comprised blood. These receptors were collected from a woman between 18 and 29 years old with Graves' ophthalmopathy. The CDR3 runs from the conserved cysteine through the conserved F or W. Each record gives: clone size, J gene, D gene, V gene, CDR3 protein, CDR3 DNA. A D gene is named only where the DNA matches it firmly. Clone size, where shown, is once, few, many, or a class for clones that have expanded.

abundance: -; j_gene: TRBJ2-4; d_gene: -; v_gene: TRBV15; CDR3aa: CATSSDDMDSRNIQYF; CDR3nt: TGTGCCACCAGCAGTGACGACATGGATTCGAGAAACATTCAGTACTTC
abundance: -; j_gene: TRBJ2-7; d_gene: TRBD2; v_gene: TRBV11-2; CDR3aa: CASSDGLAGDEQYF; CDR3nt: TGTGCCAGCAGCGACGGACTAGCGGGAGATGAGCAGTACTTC
abundance: few; j_gene: TRBJ1-4; d_gene: TRBD1; v_gene: TRBV11-2; CDR3aa: CASSLGVSTGANEKLFF; CDR3nt: TGTGCCAGCAGCTTAGGGGTCTCGACAGGGGCTAATGAAAAACTGTTTTTT
abundance: many; j_gene: TRBJ2-3; d_gene: -; v_gene: TRBV27; CDR3aa: CASSLRDPTDTQYF; CDR3nt: TGTGCCAGCAGTTTAAGGGACCCCACAGATACGCAGTATTTT
abundance: many; j_gene: TRBJ2-5; d_gene: -; v_gene: TRBV28; CDR3aa: CASTNFQGYHF; CDR3nt: TGTGCCAGCACTAATTTCCAGGGGTATCACTTC
abundance: many; j_gene: TRBJ1-6; d_gene: -; v_gene: TRBV27; CDR3aa: CASSLDRNLGYNSPLHF; CDR3nt: TGTGCCAGCAGCTTGGATAGGAATTTGGGATATAATTCACCCCTCCACTTT
abundance: -; j_gene: TRBJ2-2; d_gene: TRBD2; v_gene: TRBV20-1; CDR3aa: CSARDLKLAGEKKSGELFF; CDR3nt: TGCAGTGCTAGAGATCTTAAACTAGCGGGAGAAAAAAAGTCCGGGGAGCTGTTTTTT
abundance: -; j_gene: TRBJ1-2; d_gene: -; v_gene: TRBV6-1; CDR3aa: CASSPSSANYGYTF; CDR3nt: TGTGCCAGCAGTCCATCCAGCGCTAACTATGGCTACACCTTC
abundance: -; j_gene: TRBJ2-2; d_gene: TRBD1; v_gene: TRBV11-2; CDR3aa: CASSVWWRTGGTGELFF; CDR3nt: TGTGCCAGCAGCGTGTGGTGGCGGACAGGGGGCACCGGGGAGCTGTTTTTT
abundance: few; j_gene: TRBJ2-3; d_gene: TRBD2; v_gene: TRBV7-3; CDR3aa: CASSEKGLVGTDTQYF; CDR3nt: TGTGCCAGCAGCGAAAAGGGACTAGTAGGAACAGATACGCAGTATTTT
abundance: few; j_gene: TRBJ2-7; d_gene: TRBD1; v_gene: TRBV10-3; CDR3aa: CTTRLDRGHREQYF; CDR3nt: TGTACCACCCGTTTGGACAGGGGCCATCGCGAGCAGTACTTC
abundance: few; j_gene: TRBJ2-7; d_gene: TRBD2; v_gene: TRBV6-2/TRBV6-3; CDR3aa: CASSYSGLAGYEQYF; CDR3nt: TGTGCCAGCAGTTACTCGGGACTAGCGGGATACGAGCAGTACTTC
abundance: -; j_gene: TRBJ2-3; d_gene: TRBD2; v_gene: TRBV7-9; CDR3aa: CASSPTVSGRLNTQYF; CDR3nt: TGTGCCAGCAGCCCGACCGTTAGCGGGAGGTTGAATACGCAGTATTTT
abundance: -; j_gene: TRBJ2-7; d_gene: -; v_gene: TRBV7-2; CDR3aa: CASSPDLADSYEQYF; CDR3nt: TGTGCCAGCAGCCCTGATTTAGCGGATTCCTACGAGCAGTACTTC
abundance: -; j_gene: TRBJ2-7; d_gene: -; v_gene: TRBV4-2; CDR3aa: CASSPVKEVHEQYF; CDR3nt: TGTGCCAGCAGCCCAGTTAAAGAGGTCCACGAGCAGTACTTC
abundance: many; j_gene: TRBJ2-1; d_gene: -; v_gene: TRBV3-1; CDR3aa: CASSQDGGDYNEQFF; CDR3nt: TGTGCCAGCAGCCAAGACGGCGGGGACTACAATGAGCAGTTCTTC
abundance: -; j_gene: TRBJ2-6; d_gene: -; v_gene: TRBV20-1; CDR3aa: CSARGGGSGANVLTF; CDR3nt: TGCAGTGCTCGAGGCGGTGGCTCTGGGGCCAACGTCCTGACTTTC
abundance: few; j_gene: TRBJ2-4; d_gene: -; v_gene: TRBV5-1; CDR3aa: CASSLGTPGGLAKNIQYF; CDR3nt: TGCGCCAGCAGCTTGGGGACTCCCGGGGGACTAGCCAAAAACATTCAGTACTTC
abundance: -; j_gene: TRBJ2-1; d_gene: -; v_gene: TRBV19; CDR3aa: CASHNSYEQFF; CDR3nt: TGTGCCAGTCACAACAGCTATGAGCAGTTCTTC
abundance: many; j_gene: TRBJ2-3; d_gene: TRBD2; v_gene: TRBV6-1; CDR3aa: CASSEAGTSGNTQYF; CDR3nt: TGTGCCAGCAGTGAAGCGGGGACTAGCGGGAATACGCAGTATTTT
abundance: -; j_gene: TRBJ2-1; d_gene: -; v_gene: TRBV9; CDR3aa: CASSVVGGHEQFF; CDR3nt: TGTGCCAGCAGCGTAGTAGGGGGTCATGAGCAGTTCTTC
abundance: -; j_gene: TRBJ2-2; d_gene: TRBD2; v_gene: TRBV9; CDR3aa: CASSDSGRGGELFF; CDR3nt: TGTGCCAGCAGCGATAGCGGGAGGGGAGGGGAGCTGTTTTTT
abundance: few; j_gene: TRBJ2-7; d_gene: TRBD2; v_gene: TRBV4-3; CDR3aa: CASSLGTSVAYEQYF; CDR3nt: TGCGCCAGCAGCCTCGGGACTAGCGTTGCCTACGAGCAGTACTTC
abundance: few; j_gene: TRBJ1-5; d_gene: -; v_gene: TRBV3-1; CDR3aa: CASSQRPAHQPQHF; CDR3nt: TGTGCCAGCAGCCAAAGGCCTGCCCATCAGCCCCAGCATTTT
abundance: many; j_gene: TRBJ2-7; d_gene: -; v_gene: TRBV7-2; CDR3aa: CASSFPGGTYEQYF; CDR3nt: TGTGCCAGCAGCTTCCCCGGGGGAACCTACGAGCAGTACTTC
abundance: few; j_gene: TRBJ2-1; d_gene: TRBD1; v_gene: TRBV9; CDR3aa: CASSVESTGTGAYNEQFF; CDR3nt: TGTGCCAGCAGCGTAGAGTCAACCGGGACAGGGGCTTACAATGAGCAGTTCTTC
abundance: few; j_gene: TRBJ2-1; d_gene: -; v_gene: TRBV6-9; CDR3aa: CASSSSPRWGSYNEQFF; CDR3nt: TGTGCCAGCAGTTCCTCCCCTCGGTGGGGCTCCTACAATGAGCAGTTCTTC
abundance: few; j_gene: TRBJ2-7; d_gene: TRBD2; v_gene: TRBV20-1; CDR3aa: CSARVSGGVHEQYF; CDR3nt: TGCAGTGCTAGAGTTAGCGGGGGGGTCCACGAGCAGTACTTC
abundance: few; j_gene: TRBJ2-7; d_gene: TRBD2; v_gene: TRBV9; CDR3aa: CASAKGGTSYEQYF; CDR3nt: TGTGCCAGCGCTAAGGGCGGGACTAGCTACGAGCAGTACTTC
abundance: -; j_gene: TRBJ2-1; d_gene: -; v_gene: TRBV29-1; CDR3aa: CSARFSNEQFF; CDR3nt: TGCAGCGCTCGATTTAGCAATGAGCAGTTCTTC
abundance: many; j_gene: TRBJ1-1; d_gene: TRBD1; v_gene: TRBV15; CDR3aa: CATSRDRGQGAVGMNTEAFF; CDR3nt: TGTGCCACCAGCAGAGATCGAGGACAGGGGGCGGTAGGAATGAACACTGAAGCTTTCTTT
abundance: -; j_gene: TRBJ2-4; d_gene: -; v_gene: TRBV4-1; CDR3aa: CASSQDRGNIQYF; CDR3nt: TGCGCCAGCAGCCAAGATAGGGGGAACATTCAGTACTTC
abundance: few; j_gene: TRBJ2-3; d_gene: TRBD2; v_gene: TRBV2; CDR3aa: CASSEEARLAKIDTRYF; CDR3nt: TGTGCCAGCAGTGAAGAGGCGAGACTAGCGAAGATAGATACGCGGTATTTT
abundance: few; j_gene: TRBJ2-5; d_gene: TRBD1; v_gene: TRBV3-1; CDR3aa: CASSQPQGARETQYF; CDR3nt: TGTGCCAGCAGCCAACCTCAGGGGGCCCGAGAGACCCAGTACTTC
abundance: -; j_gene: TRBJ2-5; d_gene: -; v_gene: TRBV20-1; CDR3aa: CSATPAGETQYF; CDR3nt: TGCAGTGCTACCCCAGCCGGGGAGACCCAGTACTTC
abundance: many; j_gene: TRBJ2-3; d_gene: -; v_gene: TRBV12-3/TRBV12-4; CDR3aa: CASSLMGAKDTQYF; CDR3nt: TGTGCCAGCAGTTTAATGGGGGCGAAAGATACGCAGTATTTT
abundance: -; j_gene: TRBJ1-4; d_gene: TRBD1; v_gene: TRBV11-2; CDR3aa: CASSLVLGDRGEKLFF; CDR3nt: TGTGCCAGCAGCTTAGTCTTAGGGGACAGGGGTGAAAAACTGTTTTTT
abundance: few; j_gene: TRBJ1-6; d_gene: TRBD1; v_gene: TRBV20-1; CDR3aa: CSARDLGQGASSYNSPLHF; CDR3nt: TGCAGTGCTAGAGATCTGGGACAGGGGGCTAGCTCCTATAATTCACCCCTCCACTTT
abundance: many; j_gene: TRBJ1-1; d_gene: -; v_gene: TRBV20-1; CDR3aa: CSAREVARMNTEAFF; CDR3nt: TGCAGTGCTAGAGAAGTCGCCCGTATGAACACTGAAGCTTTCTTT
abundance: -; j_gene: TRBJ1-1; d_gene: -; v_gene: TRBV28; CDR3aa: CASSPRAENTEAFF; CDR3nt: TGTGCCAGCAGCCCTAGGGCAGAGAACACTGAAGCTTTCTTT
abundance: -; j_gene: TRBJ1-2; d_gene: -; v_gene: TRBV7-2; CDR3aa: CASSLARVDGYTF; CDR3nt: TGTGCCAGCAGCTTGGCCAGGGTAGACGGCTACACCTTC
abundance: few; j_gene: TRBJ1-1; d_gene: -; v_gene: TRBV7-2; CDR3aa: CASSLKRTNTEAFF; CDR3nt: TGTGCCAGCAGCTTAAAAAGGACGAACACTGAAGCTTTCTTT
abundance: few; j_gene: TRBJ1-2; d_gene: -; v_gene: TRBV6-5; CDR3aa: CASSYTGANGYTF; CDR3nt: TGTGCCAGCAGTTATACCGGGGCCAATGGCTACACCTTC
abundance: -; j_gene: TRBJ2-7; d_gene: -; v_gene: TRBV2; CDR3aa: CASSEFRYEQYF; CDR3nt: TGTGCCAGCAGTGAGTTTCGGTACGAGCAGTACTTC
abundance: -; j_gene: TRBJ1-1; d_gene: TRBD1; v_gene: TRBV27; CDR3aa: CASSYRDSDTEAFF; CDR3nt: TGTGCCAGCAGTTACCGGGACAGCGACACTGAAGCTTTCTTT
abundance: many; j_gene: TRBJ2-1; d_gene: -; v_gene: TRBV20-1; CDR3aa: CSAFPGSRLYNEQFF; CDR3nt: TGCAGTGCTTTCCCCGGGTCTCGGTTATACAATGAGCAGTTCTTC
abundance: few; j_gene: TRBJ2-4; d_gene: -; v_gene: TRBV11-2; CDR3aa: CASSPDPIAKNIQYF; CDR3nt: TGTGCCAGCAGCCCAGACCCTATAGCCAAAAACATTCAGTACTTC
abundance: many; j_gene: TRBJ2-3; d_gene: TRBD1; v_gene: TRBV28; CDR3aa: CASSLGQGVTDTQYF; CDR3nt: TGTGCCAGCAGCCTCGGACAGGGGGTGACAGATACGCAGTATTTT
abundance: -; j_gene: TRBJ1-2; d_gene: -; v_gene: TRBV12-3/TRBV12-4; CDR3aa: CASSFGARRGYTF; CDR3nt: TGTGCCAGCAGTTTCGGGGCTCGTCGAGGCTACACCTTC
abundance: many; j_gene: TRBJ2-3; d_gene: TRBD2; v_gene: TRBV7-8; CDR3aa: CASSFSRRGTTDTQYF; CDR3nt: TGTGCCAGCAGCTTTTCGAGGCGGGGGACCACAGATACGCAGTATTTT
abundance: many; j_gene: TRBJ2-5; d_gene: TRBD1; v_gene: TRBV10-3; CDR3aa: CAISEMDRASETQYF; CDR3nt: TGTGCCATCAGTGAGATGGACAGGGCATCGGAGACCCAGTACTTC
abundance: few; j_gene: TRBJ2-3; d_gene: -; v_gene: TRBV30; CDR3aa: CASSYSGPADTQYF; CDR3nt: TGTGCCAGTTCCTATTCGGGACCAGCAGATACGCAGTATTTT
abundance: few; j_gene: TRBJ2-1; d_gene: TRBD1; v_gene: TRBV5-5; CDR3aa: CASSVGQGAYNEQFF; CDR3nt: TGTGCCAGCAGCGTGGGACAGGGGGCCTACAATGAGCAGTTCTTC
abundance: many; j_gene: TRBJ1-1; d_gene: -; v_gene: TRBV13; CDR3aa: CASSPHYEGNTEAFF; CDR3nt: TGTGCCAGCAGCCCCCACTACGAAGGGAACACTGAAGCTTTCTTT
abundance: -; j_gene: TRBJ2-1; d_gene: TRBD2; v_gene: TRBV4-1; CDR3aa: CASSQAPSGGGLNEQFF; CDR3nt: TGCGCCAGCAGCCAGGCCCCTAGCGGGGGGGGATTAAATGAGCAGTTCTTC